The subject of this entry is one T cell receptor (beta chain). This record belongs to a study of shared clonotypes between healthy human individuals. The data were produced by immunoSEQ multiplex PCR, yet TCRdb's version contains in-frame clones alone and is incomplete. The sample shows roughly 500,000 clones, about three quarters of them seen only once. The CDR3 totals 15 residues. Germline V CDR1 and CDR2: SGHTA, FQGTGA. The V segment lost 1 base and the J segment 6 bases; nucleotides outside the gene matches: 5. The sequence came from a woman between 35 and 50 years old in good health. Some clones in this sample may be carry-over from other donors' samples. J is TRBJ2-2 and V is TRBV7-3; the match to TRBD2 covers 7 bases. Sequenced material: PBMCs. As DNA, the CDR3 is TGTGCCAGCAGCTTAAGGCGGGAGCTTGCCGGGGAGCTGTTTTTT. Translation gives CASSLRRELAGELFF. The full variable domain, with the rest looked up from reference TRBV7-3 and TRBJ2-2, is GAGVSQTPSNKVTEKGKYVELRCDPISGHTALYWYRQSLGQGPEFLIYFQGTGAADDSGLPNDRFFAVRPEGSVSTLKIQRTERGDSAVYLCASSLRRELAGELFFGEGSRLTVL.